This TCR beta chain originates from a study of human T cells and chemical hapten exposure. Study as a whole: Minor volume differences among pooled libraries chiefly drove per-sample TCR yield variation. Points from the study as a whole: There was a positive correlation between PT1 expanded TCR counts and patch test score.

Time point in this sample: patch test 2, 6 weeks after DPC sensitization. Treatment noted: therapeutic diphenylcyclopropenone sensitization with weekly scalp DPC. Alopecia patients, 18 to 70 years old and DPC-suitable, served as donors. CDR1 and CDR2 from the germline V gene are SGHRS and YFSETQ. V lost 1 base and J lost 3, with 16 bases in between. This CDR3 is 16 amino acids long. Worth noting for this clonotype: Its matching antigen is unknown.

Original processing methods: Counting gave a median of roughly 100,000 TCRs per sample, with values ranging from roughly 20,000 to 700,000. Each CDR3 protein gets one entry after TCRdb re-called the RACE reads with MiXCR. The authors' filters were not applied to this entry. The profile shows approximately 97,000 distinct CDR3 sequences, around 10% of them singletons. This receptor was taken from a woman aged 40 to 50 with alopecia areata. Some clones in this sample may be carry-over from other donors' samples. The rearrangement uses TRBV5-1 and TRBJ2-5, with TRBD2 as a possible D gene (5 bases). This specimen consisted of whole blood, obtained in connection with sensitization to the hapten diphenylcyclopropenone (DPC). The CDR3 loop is CASSLRTSGSKETQYF. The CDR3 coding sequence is TGCGCCAGCAGCTTGAGGACCTCGGGGAGTAAAGAGACCCAGTACTTC.